These 16 T cell receptor beta chains were all obtained from the same sample, sequenced in a study of cytomegalovirus exposure and HLA in healthy donors. The PCR made use of 60 Vbeta and 13 Jbeta primers. Sequencing used immunoSEQ multiplex PCR; TCRdb keeps in-frame clones, though not all of them. The data contain 130,000 or so clones, 75% of them singletons. The sample was PBMCs. All receptors derive from a man between 35 and 55 years old in good health and CMV-seronegative.

The genes are TRBV6-6 and TRBJ2-7; TRBD2 is a possible D gene (5 bases). Germline V gene data show CDR1 as MNHNY and CDR2 as SVGAGI (reference sequence). The CDR3 covers 13 residues. V was trimmed by 0 bases and J by 5 bases, leaving 8 bases between them. CDR3 region: CASSYSLGDEQYF. The CDR3 DNA follows: TGTGCCAGCAGTTACTCTCTCGGGGACGAGCAGTACTTC.

The chain carries TRBV18 and TRBJ1-1; 7 bases map to TRBD1. Germline assignment: CDR1 KGHSH and CDR2 LQKENI. Losses at the gene ends were 3 bases for V and 3 bases for J; bases not matched to a gene: 10. CDR3 length equals 16 residues. The CDR3 nucleotides read TGTGCCAGCTCACCTCAATCGACAGGGCTGGACACTGAAGCTTTCTTT. Residues: CASSPQSTGLDTEAFF.

The chain employs TRBV6-1 and TRBJ2-5; D perhaps matches TRBD2 (7 bases). CDR3 size: 15 residues. Trimming took off 4 bases at V and 9 bases at J, with 21 bases between the two ends. The V gene's germline CDR1 is MNHNS and CDR2 SASEGT. As DNA, the CDR3 is TGTGCCAGCAGTGGTAAGGCGGGGGCAGTCGGGGCCCAGTACTTC. Its protein is CASSGKAGAVGAQYF.

V is TRBV29-1 and J is TRBJ1-2; the match to TRBD1 covers 7 bases. J gave up 2 bases and V 8 bases, and 8 bases lay outside the gene matches. Germline CDR1 reads SQVTM; CDR2 reads ANQGSEA. The CDR3 has 13 amino acids. CDR3 residues: CSHTPTGNYGYTF. DNA for the CDR3: TGCAGCCACACACCGACAGGGAACTATGGCTACACCTTC.

A note on this clone: Other DNA variants within this sample encode the same CDR3. The V gene is TRBV28, the J gene TRBJ1-2; unclear D gene. Germline V gives CDR1 MDHEN, CDR2 SYDVKM. The CDR3 totals 11 residues. Deletions cut 4 bases from V and 4 bases from J, with 4 bases between. The CDR3 bases are TGTGCCAGCAGTTCGGGCTATGGCTACACCTTC. Translated: CASSSGYGYTF.

The chain combines TRBV7-2 with TRBJ2-5; 16 positions match TRBD2. Germline CDR1 is SGHTA and CDR2 is FQGNSA. This CDR3 region has 19 residues. The V and J ends lost 5 bases and 3 bases, in that order; junction bases with no gene match: 12. The CDR3 here is CASSALTAGLAGGKETQYF. The CDR3 DNA is TGTGCCAGCAGCGCGCTGACTGCGGGACTAGCGGGGGGGAAAGAGACCCAGTACTTC.

This rearrangement joins TRBV9 to TRBJ2-7; maybe TRBD1 (7 bases). CDR3 size: 15 residues. Germline-derived CDR1 and CDR2 are SGDLS and YYNGEE. V lost 0 bases, J lost 7 bases, and 17 bases lay in between. CDR3 DNA: TGTGCCAGCAGCGTAGAGGGTGCCAGGGGGAGGGAGCAGTACTTC. Translated, it gives CASSVEGARGREQYF. Variable domain in full (rest from reference TRBV9 and TRBJ2-7): DSGVTQTPKHLITATGQRVTLRCSPRSGDLSVYWYQQSLDQGLQFLIQYYNGEERAKGNILERFSAQQFPDLHSELNLSSLELGDSALYFCASSVEGARGREQYFGPGTRLTVT.

The V and J genes are TRBV30 and TRBJ2-3, with 7 bases matching TRBD2. Trimming removed 1 base from V and 3 bases from J; junction bases left unmatched: 1. The germline CDR1 and CDR2 sequences are GTSNPN and SVGIG (reference sequence). This CDR3 comprises 13 residues. CDR3: CAWSGGLTDTQYF. The CDR3 DNA sequence: TGTGCCTGGAGTGGGGGACTAACAGATACGCAGTATTTT.

This clone was recorded once. CDR3 sequence (DNA): TGTGCCAGCAGCCGCGGGGGGGCGGGGGAGACCCAGTACTTC. Encoded protein: CASSRGGAGETQYF. The V and J genes are TRBV7-3 and TRBJ2-5; 9 nucleotides match TRBD2. This CDR3 comprises 14 residues. CDR1 and CDR2 from the germline V gene are SGHTA and FQGTGA. The trim removed 5 bases at V and 5 bases at J, leaving 6 bases unmatched.

The genes are TRBV7-9 and TRBJ1-5; 8 nucleotides align to TRBD1. Germline V lookup: CDR1 SEHNR, CDR2 FQNEAQ (reference sequence). This CDR3 spans 15 amino acids. The ends lost 5 bases at V and 7 bases at J; junction bases unmatched: 10. Here the CDR3 reads CASSHDRGGRQPQHF. The CDR3 DNA follows: TGTGCCAGCAGCCACGACAGGGGAGGGAGGCAGCCCCAGCATTTT.

Here the CDR3 reads CASSLALRRNYEQYF. The CDR3 DNA reads as TGTGCCAGCAGCTTGGCCCTTCGGAGGAACTACGAGCAGTACTTC. This rearrangement joins TRBV5-6 to TRBJ2-7, with a possible D match to TRBD2 (5 bases). The CDR3 totals 15 residues. From germline, CDR1 is SGHDT and CDR2 YYEEEE. V lost 0 bases and J 3 bases, leaving 13 bases between the germline ends.

The chain employs TRBV11-2 and TRBJ1-1, with D possibly being TRBD1 (6 bases). Per the germline V gene, CDR1 is SGHAT and CDR2 is FQNNGV. CDR3 length equals 13 residues. V shed 0 bases and J shed 4 bases, with 6 bases lying between them. CDR3 residues: CASSLEGGTEAFF. CDR3 bases: TGTGCCAGCAGCTTAGAAGGGGGCACTGAAGCTTTCTTT.

This rearrangement joins TRBV7-9 to TRBJ1-5, with TRBD1 matching 7 bases. V dropped 5 bases and J dropped 5; count of bases not matched to a gene: 6. Germline V gene data show CDR1 as SEHNR and CDR2 as FQNEAQ (reference sequence). The CDR3 loop spans 14 amino acids. DNA of the CDR3: TGTGCCAGCAGCCCTAAGGGGGCCCATCAGCCCCAGCATTTT. This sequence encodes CASSPKGAHQPQHF.

The V and J genes are TRBV13 and TRBJ1-4; D is perhaps TRBD1 (5 bases). The CDR3 is made up of 15 amino acids. V gave up 1 base and J gave up 4 bases, with 10 bases separating them. Germline V gene data show CDR1 as PRHDT and CDR2 as FYEKMQ (reference sequence). In nucleotides, the CDR3 is TGTGCCAGCAGCTTAGCTGGGCAGGGTAATGAAAAACTGTTTTTT. Its translation is CASSLAGQGNEKLFF.

The chain combines TRBV28 with TRBJ2-5, with 11 bases aligning to TRBD2. The CDR3 has 15 residues. V was pared by 7 bases and J by 5 bases, with 9 bases of the junction left unmatched. The germline CDR1 and CDR2 sequences are MDHEN and SYDVKM. The CDR3 DNA is TGTGCCAGCACTATACTAGCGGGGGTAGGGGAGACCCAGTACTTC. As protein: CASTILAGVGETQYF.

In this sample, this clone turned up a few times. The chain is built from TRBV5-1 and TRBJ1-5; D gene uncertain. This CDR3 spans 13 amino acids. The V gene lost 0 bases and the J gene lost 4 bases, with 5 bases spanning the gap. In germline, CDR1 is SGHRS, CDR2 YFSETQ. The CDR3 protein is CASSLEQNQPQHF. The CDR3 DNA follows: TGCGCCAGCAGCTTGGAACAGAATCAGCCCCAGCATTTT.